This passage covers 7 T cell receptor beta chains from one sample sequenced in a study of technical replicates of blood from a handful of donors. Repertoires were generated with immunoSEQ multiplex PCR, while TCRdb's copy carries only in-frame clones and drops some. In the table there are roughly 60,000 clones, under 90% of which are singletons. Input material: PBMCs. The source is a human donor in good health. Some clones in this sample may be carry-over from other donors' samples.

CDR3 sequence (DNA): TGTGCCAGCAGTTACTCCTCAGGGGATGAAAAACTGTTTTTT. This translates into CASSYSSGDEKLFF. This rearrangement joins TRBV6-5 to TRBJ1-4; TRBD1 might be the D (6 bases). Germline CDR1 reads MNHEY; CDR2 reads SVGAGI. CDR3 length equals 14 residues. Deletions cut 0 bases from V and 6 bases from J, with 8 bases between.

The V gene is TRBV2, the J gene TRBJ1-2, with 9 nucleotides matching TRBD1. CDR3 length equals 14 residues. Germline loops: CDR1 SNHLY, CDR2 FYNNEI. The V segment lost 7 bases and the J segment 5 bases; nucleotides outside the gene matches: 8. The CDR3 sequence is CASTRGQGVYGYTF. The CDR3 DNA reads TGTGCCAGCACTAGGGGACAGGGAGTTTATGGCTACACCTTC.

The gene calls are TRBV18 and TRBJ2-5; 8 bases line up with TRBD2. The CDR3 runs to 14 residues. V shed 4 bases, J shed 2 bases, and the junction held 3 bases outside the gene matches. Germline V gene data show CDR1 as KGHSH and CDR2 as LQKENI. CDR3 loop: CASSRGLGQETQYF. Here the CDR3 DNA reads TGTGCCAGCTCACGGGGACTAGGTCAAGAGACCCAGTACTTC.

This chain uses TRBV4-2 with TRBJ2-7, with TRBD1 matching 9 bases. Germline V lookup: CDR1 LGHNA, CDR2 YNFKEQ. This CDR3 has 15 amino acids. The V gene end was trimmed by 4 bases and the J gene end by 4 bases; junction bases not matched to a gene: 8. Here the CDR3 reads CASSRQQGAEYEQYF. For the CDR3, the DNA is TGTGCCAGCAGCCGGCAACAGGGGGCTGAGTACGAGCAGTACTTC.

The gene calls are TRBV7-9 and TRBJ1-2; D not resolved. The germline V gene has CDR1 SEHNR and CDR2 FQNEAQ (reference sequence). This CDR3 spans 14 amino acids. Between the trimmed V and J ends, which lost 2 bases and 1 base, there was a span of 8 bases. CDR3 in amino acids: CASSLSYSNYGYTF. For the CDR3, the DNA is TGTGCCAGCAGCTTATCTTACAGTAACTATGGCTACACCTTC.

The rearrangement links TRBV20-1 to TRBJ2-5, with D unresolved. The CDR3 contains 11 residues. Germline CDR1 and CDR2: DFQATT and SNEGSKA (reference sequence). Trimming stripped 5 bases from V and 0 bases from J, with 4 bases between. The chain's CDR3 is CSAENQETQYF. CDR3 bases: TGCAGTGCTGAGAACCAAGAGACCCAGTACTTC.

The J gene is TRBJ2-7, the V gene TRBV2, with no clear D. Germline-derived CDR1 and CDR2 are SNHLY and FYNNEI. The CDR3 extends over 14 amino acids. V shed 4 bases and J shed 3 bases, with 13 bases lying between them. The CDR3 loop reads CASSASLGGYEQYF. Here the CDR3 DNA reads TGTGCCAGCAGTGCCTCCCTCGGTGGCTACGAGCAGTACTTC.